This TCR beta chain was sequenced during a study of OX40 agonist ivuxolimab in advanced cancers. The wider study: Ivuxolimab, an agonistic anti-OX40 (CD134) antibody, was given to patients. At 65% to 85% male, the cohort had a mean age of about 60 years, ranging from about 23 to 79. Findings of the study overall: Expanded clones were, on average, more numerous among CD8+ T cells than CD4+.

Germline CDR1 reads SEHNR; CDR2 reads FQNEAQ (reference sequence). Deletions cut 1 base from V and 6 bases from J, with 9 bases between. This CDR3 region has 13 residues. Some clones are missing from TCRdb's copy, which holds only in-frame ones; the method was immunoSEQ multiplex PCR. The sample yields roughly 77,000 clones, around 85% seen once. A word on this clone: Its antigen is undetermined.

The material sequenced was CD4+ or CD8+ T cells sorted from blood, taken in a trial of the OX40 agonist ivuxolimab. V usage is TRBV7-9 and J usage is TRBJ1-2; weak D call: TRBD1 (5 bases). This clonotype was obtained from an adult with an advanced solid tumor such as melanoma, head and neck, liver or kidney cancer. CDR3 sequence: CASSLGPGNGYTF. CDR3 sequence (DNA): TGTGCCAGCAGCTTAGGGCCAGGGAATGGCTACACCTTC. The full variable domain, with the rest looked up from reference TRBV7-9 and TRBJ1-2, is DTGVSQNPRHKITKRGQNVTFRCDPISEHNRLYWYRQTLGQGPEFLTYFQNEAQLEKSRLLSDRFSAERPKGSFSTLEIQRTEQGDSAMYLCASSLGPGNGYTFGSGTRLTVV.